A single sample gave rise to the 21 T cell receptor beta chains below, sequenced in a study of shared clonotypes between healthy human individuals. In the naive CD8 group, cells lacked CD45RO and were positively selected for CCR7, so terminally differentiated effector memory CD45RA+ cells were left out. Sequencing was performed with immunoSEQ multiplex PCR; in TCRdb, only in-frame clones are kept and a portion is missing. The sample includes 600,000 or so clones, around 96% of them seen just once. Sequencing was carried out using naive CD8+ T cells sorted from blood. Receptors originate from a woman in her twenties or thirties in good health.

Here the CDR3 DNA reads TGCGCCAGCAGCCAATTTTGGACGGGAGGGACCTACGAGCAGTACTTC. Encoded protein: CASSQFWTGGTYEQYF. The chain recombines TRBV4-1 with TRBJ2-7, with 8 bases fitting TRBD2. Germline lookup yields CDR1 MGHRA and CDR2 YSYEKL. The CDR3 totals 16 residues. V lost 2 bases, J lost 2 bases, and 8 bases stayed unmatched.

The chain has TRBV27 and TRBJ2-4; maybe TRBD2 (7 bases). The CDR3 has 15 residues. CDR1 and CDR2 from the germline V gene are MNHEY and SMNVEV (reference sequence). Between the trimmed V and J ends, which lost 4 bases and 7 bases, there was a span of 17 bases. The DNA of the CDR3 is TGTGCCAGCAGTTCCAGGGGACTAAGCGGCAACATTCAGTACTTC. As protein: CASSSRGLSGNIQYF.

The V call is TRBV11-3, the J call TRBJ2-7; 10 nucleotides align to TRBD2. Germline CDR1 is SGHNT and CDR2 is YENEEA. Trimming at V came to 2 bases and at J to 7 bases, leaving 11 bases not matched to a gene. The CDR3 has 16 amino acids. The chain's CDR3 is CASSLIGVAGGGEQYF. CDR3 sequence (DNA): TGTGCCAGCAGCTTAATAGGAGTAGCGGGAGGTGGGGAGCAGTACTTC.

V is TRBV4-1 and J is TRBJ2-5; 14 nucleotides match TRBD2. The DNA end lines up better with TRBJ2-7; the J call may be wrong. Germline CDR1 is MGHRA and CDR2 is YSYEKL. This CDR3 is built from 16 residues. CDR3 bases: TGCGCCAGCAGCATCCCCGGGACTAGCGGGAGAGGCGAGCAGTACTTC. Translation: CASSIPGTSGRGEQYF.

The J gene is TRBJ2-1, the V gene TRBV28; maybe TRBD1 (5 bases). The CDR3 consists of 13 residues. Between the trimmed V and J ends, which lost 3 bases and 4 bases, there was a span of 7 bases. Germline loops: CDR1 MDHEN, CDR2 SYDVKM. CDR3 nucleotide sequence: TGTGCCAGCAGTTTTCAGGGTTACAATGAGCAGTTCTTC. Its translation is CASSFQGYNEQFF. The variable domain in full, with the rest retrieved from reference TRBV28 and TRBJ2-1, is DVKVTQSSRYLVKRTGEKVFLECVQDMDHENMFWYRQDPGLGLRLIYFSYDVKMKEKGDIPEGYSVSREKKERFSLILESASTNQTSMYLCASSFQGYNEQFFGPGTRLTVL.

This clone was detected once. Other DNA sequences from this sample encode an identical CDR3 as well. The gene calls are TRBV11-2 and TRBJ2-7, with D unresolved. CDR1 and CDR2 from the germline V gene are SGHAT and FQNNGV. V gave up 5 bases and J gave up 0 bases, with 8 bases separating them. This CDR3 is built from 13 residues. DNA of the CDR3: TGTGCCAGCAGCCCCCGTTCCTCCTACGAGCAGTACTTC. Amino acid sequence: CASSPRSSYEQYF. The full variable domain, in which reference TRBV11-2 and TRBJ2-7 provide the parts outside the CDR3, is EAGVAQSPRYKIIEKRQSVAFWCNPISGHATLYWYQQILGQGPKLLIQFQNNGVVDDSQLPKDRFSAERLKGVDSTLKIQPAKLEDSAVYLCASSPRSSYEQYFGPGTRLTVT.

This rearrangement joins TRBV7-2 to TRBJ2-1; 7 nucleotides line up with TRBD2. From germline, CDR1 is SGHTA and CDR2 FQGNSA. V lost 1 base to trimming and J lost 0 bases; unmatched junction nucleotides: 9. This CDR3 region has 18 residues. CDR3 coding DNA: TGTGCCAGCAGCTTAGATCTCTTCGGCGGGAGCTCCTACAATGAGCAGTTCTTC. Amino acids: CASSLDLFGGSSYNEQFF.

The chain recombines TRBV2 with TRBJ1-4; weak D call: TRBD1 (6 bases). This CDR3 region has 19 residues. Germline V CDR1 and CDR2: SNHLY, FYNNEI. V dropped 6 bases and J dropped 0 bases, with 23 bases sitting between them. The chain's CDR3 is CASRRPKTGEGATNEKLFF. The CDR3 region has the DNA TGTGCCAGCAGGCGGCCCAAGACAGGAGAGGGAGCAACTAATGAAAAACTGTTTTTT. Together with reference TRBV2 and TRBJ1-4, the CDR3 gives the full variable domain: EPEVTQTPSHQVTQMGQEVILRCVPISNHLYFYWYRQILGQKVEFLVSFYNNEISEKSEIFDDQFSVERPDGSNFTLKIRSTKLEDSAMYFCASRRPKTGEGATNEKLFFGSGTQLSVL.

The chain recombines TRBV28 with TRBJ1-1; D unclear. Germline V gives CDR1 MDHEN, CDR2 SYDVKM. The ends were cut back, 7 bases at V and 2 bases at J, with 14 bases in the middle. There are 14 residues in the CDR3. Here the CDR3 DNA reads TGTGCCAGCAAAGACCCGGGCCGTAACACTGAAGCTTTCTTT. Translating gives CASKDPGRNTEAFF.

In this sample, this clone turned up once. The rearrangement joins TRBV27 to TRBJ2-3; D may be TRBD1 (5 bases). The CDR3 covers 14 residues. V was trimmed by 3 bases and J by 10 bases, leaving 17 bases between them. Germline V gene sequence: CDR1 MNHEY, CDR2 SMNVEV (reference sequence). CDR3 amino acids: CASSFQTALGSQYF. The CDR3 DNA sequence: TGTGCCAGCAGTTTTCAGACAGCGCTCGGGTCGCAGTATTTT.

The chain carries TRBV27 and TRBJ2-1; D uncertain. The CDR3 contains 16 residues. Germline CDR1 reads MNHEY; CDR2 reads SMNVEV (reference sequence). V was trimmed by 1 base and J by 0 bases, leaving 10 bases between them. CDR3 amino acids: CASSLWFSNSYNEQFF. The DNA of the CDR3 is TGTGCCAGCAGTTTATGGTTCAGCAACTCCTACAATGAGCAGTTCTTC.

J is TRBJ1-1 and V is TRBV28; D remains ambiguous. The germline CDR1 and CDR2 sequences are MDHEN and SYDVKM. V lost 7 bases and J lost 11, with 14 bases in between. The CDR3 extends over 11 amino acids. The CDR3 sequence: CASTPGIQAFF. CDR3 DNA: TGTGCCAGCACTCCCGGGATCCAGGCTTTCTTT.

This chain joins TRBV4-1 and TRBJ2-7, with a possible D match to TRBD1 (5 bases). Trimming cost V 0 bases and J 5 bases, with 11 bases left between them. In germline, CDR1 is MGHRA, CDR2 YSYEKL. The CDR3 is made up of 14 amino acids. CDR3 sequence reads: CASSQEPGIHEQYF. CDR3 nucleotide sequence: TGCGCCAGCAGCCAAGAACCAGGGATCCACGAGCAGTACTTC.

CDR3 in amino acids: CSVEEWHNGGGYEQYF. The CDR3 DNA is TGCAGCGTTGAAGAGTGGCATAACGGTGGAGGTTACGAGCAGTACTTC. The V call is TRBV29-1, the J call TRBJ2-7; D is possibly TRBD2 (5 bases). The CDR3 has 16 amino acids. Trimming shortened V by 0 bases and J by 4 bases, and 19 bases separated the two germline ends. Germline assignment: CDR1 SQVTM and CDR2 ANQGSEA.

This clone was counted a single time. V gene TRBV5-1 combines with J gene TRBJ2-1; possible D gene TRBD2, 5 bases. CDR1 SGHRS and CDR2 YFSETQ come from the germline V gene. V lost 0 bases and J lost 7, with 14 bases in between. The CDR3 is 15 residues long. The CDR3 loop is CASSLALEGNNEQFF. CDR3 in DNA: TGCGCCAGCAGCTTGGCGCTTGAGGGTAATAATGAGCAGTTCTTC. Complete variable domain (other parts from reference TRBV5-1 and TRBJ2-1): KAGVTQTPRYLIKTRGQQVTLSCSPISGHRSVSWYQQTPGQGLQFLFEYFSETQRNKGNFPGRFSGRQFSNSRSEMNVSTLELGDSALYLCASSLALEGNNEQFFGPGTRLTVL.

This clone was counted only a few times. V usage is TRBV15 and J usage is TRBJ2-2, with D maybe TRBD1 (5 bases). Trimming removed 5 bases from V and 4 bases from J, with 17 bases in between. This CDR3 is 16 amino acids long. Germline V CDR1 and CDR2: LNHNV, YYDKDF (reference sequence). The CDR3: CATSLFEAGPTGELFF. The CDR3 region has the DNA TGTGCCACCAGCCTCTTTGAGGCAGGGCCCACCGGGGAGCTGTTTTTT.

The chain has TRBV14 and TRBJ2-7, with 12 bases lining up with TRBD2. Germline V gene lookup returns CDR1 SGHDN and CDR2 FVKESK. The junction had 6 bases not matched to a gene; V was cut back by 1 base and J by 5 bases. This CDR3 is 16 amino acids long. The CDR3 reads CASSQGLRLAGDEQYF. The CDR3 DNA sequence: TGTGCCAGCAGCCAAGGGTTACGACTAGCGGGAGACGAGCAGTACTTC.

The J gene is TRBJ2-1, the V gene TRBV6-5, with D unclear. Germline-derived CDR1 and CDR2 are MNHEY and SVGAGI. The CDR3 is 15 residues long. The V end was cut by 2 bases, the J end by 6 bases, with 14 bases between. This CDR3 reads CASSYPLRQSNEQFF. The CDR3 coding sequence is TGTGCCAGCAGTTACCCGCTACGTCAAAGCAATGAGCAGTTCTTC.

The CDR3 spells CASSLGGNTGELFF. For the CDR3, the DNA is TGTGCCAGCAGCTTAGGGGGGAACACCGGGGAGCTGTTTTTT. The chain combines TRBV13 with TRBJ2-2; the D is unclear. This CDR3 region has 14 residues. Germline V gene sequence: CDR1 PRHDT, CDR2 FYEKMQ (reference sequence). V was shortened by 0 bases and J by 1 base, with 3 bases between the two germline ends.

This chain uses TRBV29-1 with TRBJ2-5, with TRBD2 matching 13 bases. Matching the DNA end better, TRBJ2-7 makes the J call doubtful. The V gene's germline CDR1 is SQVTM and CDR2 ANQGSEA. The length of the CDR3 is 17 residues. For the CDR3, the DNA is TGCAGCGTTGAAGGGGCCCCCGGACTAGCGGGAGACTACGAGCAGTACTTC. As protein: CSVEGAPGLAGDYEQYF.

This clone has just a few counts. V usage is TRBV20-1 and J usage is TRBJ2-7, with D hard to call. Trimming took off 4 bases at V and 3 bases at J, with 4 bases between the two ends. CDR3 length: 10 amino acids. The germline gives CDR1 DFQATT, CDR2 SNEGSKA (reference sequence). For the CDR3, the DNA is TGCAGTGCTATGGGCTACGAGCAGTACTTC. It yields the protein CSAMGYEQYF.